Presented here are 16 T cell receptor beta chains from one specimen sequenced in a study of shared clonotypes between healthy human individuals. Repertoires were generated with immunoSEQ multiplex PCR, while TCRdb's copy carries only in-frame clones and drops some. The sample holds under 1,100,000 clones; 75% to 80% are singletons and the top ten take under 0.8%. The sample consisted of memory CD4+ T cells from PBMCs. The subset: CD45RA-negative fraction. The receptors derive from a man aged 18 to 30 in good health. Some clones in this sample may be carry-over from other donors' samples.

This chain joins TRBV27 and TRBJ2-1, with 7 bases lining up with TRBD1. The CDR3 loop spans 15 amino acids. V was pared by 5 bases and J by 2 bases, with 6 bases of the junction left unmatched. Germline lookup yields CDR1 MNHEY and CDR2 SMNVEV (reference sequence). The CDR3 here is CASSASDRAYNEQFF. CDR3 bases: TGTGCCAGCAGTGCATCCGACAGGGCCTACAATGAGCAGTTCTTC.

The chain joins TRBV19 to TRBJ2-3; TRBD2 agrees at 8 bases. This CDR3 comprises 16 residues. V shed 2 bases, J shed 0 bases, and the junction held 4 bases outside the gene matches. Germline V gives CDR1 LNHDA, CDR2 SQIVND (reference sequence). Here the CDR3 reads CASSITASGSTDTQYF. The CDR3 DNA follows: TGTGCCAGTAGTATAACGGCTAGCGGGAGCACAGATACGCAGTATTTT.

Worth noting for this clone: This CDR3 is also generated by other DNA sequences in the sample. The chain links TRBV5-1 to TRBJ2-5; D is possibly TRBD1 (5 bases). Looked up from germline, CDR1 is SGHRS and CDR2 is YFSETQ. The CDR3 contains 14 residues. V was trimmed by 0 bases and J by 4 bases, leaving 10 bases between them. DNA of the CDR3: TGCGCCAGCAGCTTGGAGGGGCAAGGAGAGACCCAGTACTTC. Amino acids: CASSLEGQGETQYF.

This rearrangement joins TRBV18 to TRBJ1-2; no reliable D call. CDR1 and CDR2 (germline): KGHSH, LQKENI. The V gene lost 6 bases and the J gene lost 1 base, with 12 bases spanning the gap. This CDR3 has 14 amino acids. CDR3 sequence (DNA): TGTGCCAGCTCCCCCGGACGGAATAACTATGGCTACACCTTC. Translated: CASSPGRNNYGYTF.

As to this clone: A single base is all that separates this from a far larger clone, so a read error is likely. The chain uses TRBV28 and TRBJ2-6; no clear D. Germline CDR1 reads MDHEN; CDR2 reads SYDVKM. CDR3 length: 14 residues. In nucleotides, the CDR3 is TGTGTCAGCACCCATTTCTCTGGGGCCAACGTCCTGACTTTC. Translation: CVSTHFSGANVLTF. The whole variable domain, filled in from reference TRBV28 and TRBJ2-6, reads DVKVTQSSRYLVKRTGEKVFLECVQDMDHENMFWYRQDPGLGLRLIYFSYDVKMKEKGDIPEGYSVSREKKERFSLILESASTNQTSMYLCVSTHFSGANVLTFGAGSRLTVL.

The rearrangement links TRBV11-2 to TRBJ2-7; the match to TRBD2 covers 9 bases. This CDR3 is 18 amino acids long. Germline-derived CDR1 and CDR2 are SGHAT and FQNNGV. V dropped 0 bases and J dropped 1; count of bases not matched to a gene: 10. The CDR3 nucleotides are TGTGCCAGCAGCTTAGAATATAGTTCGCTAGCGGGGTCCTACGAGCAGTACTTC. Amino acid sequence: CASSLEYSSLAGSYEQYF.

As concerns this clone: Other DNA sequences in this sample translate to the same CDR3. This chain connects TRBV5-1 to TRBJ2-1; 9 nucleotides agree with TRBD2. V was clipped by 4 bases and J by 5 bases; unmatched bases: 7. The CDR3 is made up of 15 amino acids. Germline CDR1 is SGHRS and CDR2 is YFSETQ. The CDR3 here is CASSGLAGANNEQFF. The CDR3 nucleotides read TGCGCCAGCAGCGGATTAGCGGGAGCAAACAATGAGCAGTTCTTC. The full variable domain, rest sourced from reference TRBV5-1 and TRBJ2-1, is KAGVTQTPRYLIKTRGQQVTLSCSPISGHRSVSWYQQTPGQGLQFLFEYFSETQRNKGNFPGRFSGRQFSNSRSEMNVSTLELGDSALYLCASSGLAGANNEQFFGPGTRLTVL.

The V call is TRBV5-1, the J call TRBJ2-2; TRBD2 agrees at 13 bases. After removal of 5 bases from V and 4 bases from J, the junction contained 5 bases not matched to a gene. The CDR3 consists of 16 residues. From germline, CDR1 is SGHRS and CDR2 YFSETQ. CDR3 sequence: CASRKTSGRTTGELFF. The CDR3 DNA sequence: TGCGCCAGCAGAAAGACTAGCGGGAGGACCACCGGGGAGCTGTTTTTT.

The V and J genes are TRBV28 and TRBJ1-2, with TRBD1 identical over 9 bases. V shed 6 bases, J shed 3 bases, and the junction held 17 bases outside the gene matches. Germline V CDR1 and CDR2: MDHEN, SYDVKM. This CDR3 has 18 amino acids. DNA of the CDR3: TGTGCCAGCAGACGGAACAGGGGGCGCTACGGGAAGGACTATGGCTACACCTTC. It encodes CASRRNRGRYGKDYGYTF.

J is TRBJ1-4 and V is TRBV29-1; 9 positions agree with TRBD1. Trimming took 7 bases from V and 6 from J; bases not matched to a gene: 3. CDR1 and CDR2 (germline): SQVTM, ANQGSEA. The CDR3 runs 12 residues. This chain's CDR3 is CSATGGDEKLFF. The CDR3 DNA is TGCAGCGCGACAGGGGGGGATGAAAAACTGTTTTTT.

In its sample, this clone was seen a few times. The chain is built from TRBV4-2 and TRBJ2-4; a possible D gene is TRBD1 (5 bases). The V and J ends lost 0 bases and 4 bases respectively, with 10 bases between them. Germline values: CDR1 LGHNA, CDR2 YNFKEQ. This CDR3 is built from 15 residues. The CDR3 DNA reads as TGTGCCAGCAGCCAAGATAGAACAGGAAAAAACATTCAGTACTTC. Its protein product is CASSQDRTGKNIQYF.

The gene calls are TRBV10-3 and TRBJ1-2, with D perhaps TRBD1 (6 bases). The CDR3 length is 16 residues. Between the trimmed V and J ends, which lost 10 bases and 8 bases, there was a span of 29 bases. CDR1 is ENHRY, CDR2 SYGVKD, per germline. CDR3 region: CATPKVGRGPSEGYTF. The CDR3 coding sequence is TGTGCCACCCCGAAGGTGGGCAGGGGCCCCTCAGAAGGCTACACCTTC.

On this clone itself: The sample has other DNA sequences that encode this CDR3 too. The chain uses TRBV15 and TRBJ2-5, with unresolved D. Germline V lookup: CDR1 LNHNV, CDR2 YYDKDF (reference sequence). The CDR3 consists of 12 residues. V lost 1 base and J 4 bases, leaving 4 bases between the germline ends. This CDR3 reads CATSRGGETQYF. The DNA of the CDR3 is TGTGCCACCAGCAGAGGAGGAGAGACCCAGTACTTC.

The rearrangement uses TRBV23-1 and TRBJ2-2; weak D call: TRBD1 (5 bases). TRBV23-1 is identified as an open reading frame with a role that is uncertain. This CDR3 comprises 13 residues. Deletions cut 7 bases from V and 6 bases from J, with 12 bases between. The CDR3 sequence is CASIKGQSGELFF. The CDR3 coding sequence is TGCGCCAGCATCAAGGGGCAATCCGGGGAGCTGTTTTTT.

J is TRBJ2-3 and V is TRBV2, with TRBD2 matching 10 bases. The germline V gene has CDR1 SNHLY and CDR2 FYNNEI. The CDR3 extends over 15 amino acids. V shed 6 bases, J shed 7 bases, and the junction held 10 bases outside the gene matches. CDR3 nucleotides: TGTGCCAGCAGGGAACTAGCGGGACCGTCGAATACGCAGTATTTT. This translates into CASRELAGPSNTQYF.

V is TRBV2 and J is TRBJ2-1; TRBD1 aligns across 7 bases. This CDR3 region has 12 residues. V trimming: 6 bases; J trimming: 8 bases; junction bases outside the gene matches: 4. Germline V gives CDR1 SNHLY, CDR2 FYNNEI. The CDR3 protein is CASRYDRDEQFF. CDR3 in DNA: TGTGCCAGCAGGTACGACAGGGATGAGCAGTTCTTC.